Shown below are 15 T cell receptor beta chains from a single sample sequenced in a study of PD-1 blockade in classical Hodgkin lymphoma. The protocol was immunoSEQ multiplex PCR, while the TCRdb copy is restricted to in-frame clones and leaves out a portion. Of about 41,000 clones listed, nearly 70% are singletons. Time point in this sample: cycle 4 day 1 (C4D1), after less than 7 weeks of nivolumab. Every patient relapsed after autologous stem cell transplantation, and brentuximab vedotin exposure varied. The material was peripheral blood mononuclear cells (PBMCs), obtained before the fourth cycle of nivolumab. The receptors come from a human donor with classical Hodgkin lymphoma.

The rearrangement joins TRBV7-3 to TRBJ2-1, with 9 positions matching TRBD2. The CDR3 length is 15 residues. With V trimmed by 5 bases and J by 6 bases, 8 bases remained unmatched. CDR1 is SGHTA, CDR2 FQGTGA, per germline. This chain's CDR3 is CASSPVAGETNEQFF. CDR3 coding DNA: TGTGCCAGCAGCCCCGTAGCGGGGGAAACCAATGAGCAGTTCTTC.

The rearrangement uses TRBV7-2 and TRBJ2-1, with a tentative D call TRBD2 (5 bases). Germline-derived CDR1 and CDR2 are SGHTA and FQGNSA. This CDR3 is 16 amino acids long. Trimming pared 1 base from V and 2 bases from J, leaving 12 bases between. The chain's CDR3 is CASSLGASWPYNEQFF. The CDR3 DNA follows: TGTGCCAGCAGCTTAGGTGCTAGCTGGCCCTACAATGAGCAGTTCTTC.

This clone has just one count. The V call is TRBV19, the J call TRBJ2-1; 9 nucleotides match TRBD2. This CDR3 is 15 amino acids long. The germline gives CDR1 LNHDA, CDR2 SQIVND (reference sequence). V lost 5 bases to trimming and J lost 5 bases; unmatched junction nucleotides: 7. The CDR3 coding sequence is TGTGCCAGTAGTGTTCGGCTAGCGGGGAACAATGAGCAGTTCTTC. It yields the protein CASSVRLAGNNEQFF.

This clone was counted between two and nine times. The CDR3 here is CASSIRPGYNEQFF. CDR3 nucleotide sequence: TGTGCCAGTAGTATAAGACCGGGGTACAATGAGCAGTTCTTC. The chain is built from TRBV19 and TRBJ2-1; D perhaps matches TRBD2 (5 bases). The V gene's germline CDR1 is LNHDA and CDR2 SQIVND (reference sequence). V was shortened by 2 bases and J by 4 bases, with 9 bases between the two germline ends. This CDR3 region has 14 residues.

The CDR3 loop reads CASSLVGGNTIYF. The CDR3 DNA follows: TGCGCCAGCAGCCTTGTCGGAGGAAACACCATATATTTT. The chain couples TRBV5-1 to TRBJ1-3; D gene unclear. This CDR3 has 13 residues. Trimming removed 4 bases from V and 4 bases from J, with 9 bases in between. Germline CDR1 is SGHRS and CDR2 is YFSETQ.

The J gene is TRBJ2-3, the V gene TRBV6-5, with D unresolved. Trimming took off 6 bases at V and 1 base at J, with 14 bases between the two ends. CDR3 length equals 15 residues. The germline V gene has CDR1 MNHEY and CDR2 SVGAGI. The chain's CDR3 is CASRIEYARTDTQYF. Here the CDR3 DNA reads TGTGCCAGCAGGATAGAGTACGCCCGCACAGATACGCAGTATTTT.

By share, this clone ranks as medium-sized. This chain uses TRBV2 with TRBJ2-7; TRBD1 matches at 10 bases. This CDR3 region has 15 residues. V lost 2 bases, J lost 3 bases, and 4 bases stayed unmatched. Germline CDR1 SNHLY, CDR2 FYNNEI. This chain's CDR3 is CASSELGQGDYEQYF. The CDR3 coding sequence is TGTGCCAGCAGTGAACTTGGACAGGGGGACTACGAGCAGTACTTC.

J is TRBJ2-3 and V is TRBV27, with 8 bases that match TRBD1. The junction had 9 bases not matched to a gene; V was cut back by 7 bases and J by 3 bases. The CDR3 totals 15 residues. Per the germline V gene, CDR1 is MNHEY and CDR2 is SMNVEV (reference sequence). CDR3 DNA sequence: TGTGCCAGCAAGACAACACAGGGGGGAACAGATACGCAGTATTTT. Protein sequence: CASKTTQGGTDTQYF.

Turning to this clone: At one end, the junction sequence differs from germline, possibly due to a read error. The chain recombines TRBV11-2 with TRBJ1-3, with a possible D match to TRBD1 (6 bases). CDR1 is SGHAT and CDR2 is FQNNGV in the germline V gene. The CDR3 extends over 16 amino acids. The CDR3 spells CASSLGQGYSGSTIYF. CDR3 in DNA: TGTGCCAGCAGCTTAGGCCAGGGGTATTCTGGAAGCACCATATATTTT. The full variable domain, its missing parts supplied by reference TRBV11-2 and TRBJ1-3, is EAGVAQSPRYKIIEKRQSVAFWCNPISGHATLYWYQQILGQGPKLLIQFQNNGVVDDSQLPKDRFSAERLKGVDSTLKIQPAKLEDSAVYLCASSLGQGYSGSTIYFGEGSWLTVV.

This chain links TRBV20-1 with TRBJ1-5; D is unclear. The CDR3 runs 11 residues. Germline-derived CDR1 and CDR2 are DFQATT and SNEGSKA (reference sequence). Trimming shortened V by 4 bases and J by 9 bases, and 10 bases separated the two germline ends. CDR3 DNA: TGCAGTGCTAAAGACGGACGGCCCCAGCATTTT. Its translation is CSAKDGRPQHF.

The chain carries TRBV29-1 and TRBJ2-7; perhaps D is TRBD1 or TRBD2 (5 bases each). CDR1 and CDR2 from the germline V gene are SQVTM and ANQGSEA. The CDR3 length is 14 residues. Trimming cost V 3 bases and J 0 bases, with 12 bases left between them. In DNA form, the CDR3 reads TGCAGCGTTGAGCTGGGGGATAGCTCCTACGAGCAGTACTTC. Translating it yields CSVELGDSSYEQYF.

This clone was seen only once. The chain employs TRBV4-1 and TRBJ2-3, with D tentatively TRBD2 (5 bases). The CDR3 is made up of 17 amino acids. V was shortened by 0 bases and J by 2 bases, with 15 bases between the two germline ends. The germline V gene has CDR1 MGHRA and CDR2 YSYEKL. CDR3 bases: TGCGCCAGCAGCCAAGACGACGGACTCCTTGTCACAGATACGCAGTATTTT. Protein: CASSQDDGLLVTDTQYF.

This clone has only a few counts. The V and J genes are TRBV25-1 and TRBJ1-6, with 9 bases aligning to TRBD1. The germline CDR1 and CDR2 sequences are MGHDK and SYGVNS. V gave up 4 bases and J gave up 6 bases; unmatched junction bases: 4. The CDR3 loop spans 15 amino acids. CDR3 protein: CASSGRDRVNSPLHF. Written as DNA, the CDR3 is TGTGCCAGCAGTGGCCGGGACAGGGTTAATTCACCCCTCCACTTT.

The rearrangement uses TRBV19 and TRBJ2-7; a possible D gene is TRBD1 (6 bases). Germline V gene data show CDR1 as LNHDA and CDR2 as SQIVND (reference sequence). The CDR3 runs 13 residues. V was cut by 7 bases and J by 6 bases, with 16 bases left in between. DNA for the CDR3: TGTGCCAGTACAGTTGCAGGGGCGGGCGAGCAGTACTTC. Residues: CASTVAGAGEQYF.

The chain recombines TRBV25-1 with TRBJ1-4; 7 bases are a match to TRBD1. Trimming at V came to 3 bases and at J to 7 bases, leaving 5 bases not matched to a gene. The CDR3 has 14 residues. Germline CDR1 reads MGHDK; CDR2 reads SYGVNS. The CDR3 reads CASSEDRTGEKLFF. In DNA form, the CDR3 reads TGTGCCAGCAGTGAGGACAGGACGGGTGAAAAACTGTTTTTT.